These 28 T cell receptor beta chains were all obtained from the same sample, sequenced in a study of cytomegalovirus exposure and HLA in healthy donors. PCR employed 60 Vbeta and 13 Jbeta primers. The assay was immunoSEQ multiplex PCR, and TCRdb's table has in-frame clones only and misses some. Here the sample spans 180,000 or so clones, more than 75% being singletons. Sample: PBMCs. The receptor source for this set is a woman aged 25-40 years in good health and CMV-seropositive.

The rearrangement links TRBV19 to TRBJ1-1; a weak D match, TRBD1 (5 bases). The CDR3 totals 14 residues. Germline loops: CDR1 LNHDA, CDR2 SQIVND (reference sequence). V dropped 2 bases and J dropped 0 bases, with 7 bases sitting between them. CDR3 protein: CASSIPGMNTEAFF. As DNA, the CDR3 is TGTGCCAGTAGTATACCAGGGATGAACACTGAAGCTTTCTTT.

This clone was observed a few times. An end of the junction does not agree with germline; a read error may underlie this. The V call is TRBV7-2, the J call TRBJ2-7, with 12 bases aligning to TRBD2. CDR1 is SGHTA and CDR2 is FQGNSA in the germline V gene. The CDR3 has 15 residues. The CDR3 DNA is TGTGCCAGCAGCCTAGCGGGGGGGGCAATCTACGAGCAGTACTTC. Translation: CASSLAGGAIYEQYF.

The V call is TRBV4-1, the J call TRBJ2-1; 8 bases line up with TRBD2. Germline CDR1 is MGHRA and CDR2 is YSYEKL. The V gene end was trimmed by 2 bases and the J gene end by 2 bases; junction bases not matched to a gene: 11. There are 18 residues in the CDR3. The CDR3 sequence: CASSQLPAGGIPYNEQFF. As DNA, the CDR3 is TGCGCCAGCAGCCAACTCCCGGCGGGGGGCATTCCCTACAATGAGCAGTTCTTC.

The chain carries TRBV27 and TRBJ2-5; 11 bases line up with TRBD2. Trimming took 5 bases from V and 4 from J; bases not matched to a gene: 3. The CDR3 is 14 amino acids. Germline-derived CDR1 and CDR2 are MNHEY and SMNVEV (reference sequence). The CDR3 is CASSLGTSGETQYF. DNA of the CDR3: TGTGCCAGCAGTCTAGGGACTAGCGGAGAGACCCAGTACTTC.

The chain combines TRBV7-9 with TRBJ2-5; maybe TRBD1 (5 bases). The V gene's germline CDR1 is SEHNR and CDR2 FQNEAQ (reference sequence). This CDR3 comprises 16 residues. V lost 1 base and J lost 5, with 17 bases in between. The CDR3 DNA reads TGTGCCAGCAGCTTAGGCCTAGGGGATTCCGGGGAGACCCAGTACTTC. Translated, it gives CASSLGLGDSGETQYF.

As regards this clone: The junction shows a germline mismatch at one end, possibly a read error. This CDR3 is CASSLYTGSKEKLFF. The CDR3 DNA reads TGTGCCAGCAGTTTATATACAGGGTCTAAGGAAAAACTGTTTTTT. The chain uses TRBV27 and TRBJ1-4, with D possibly TRBD1 on 6 matching bases. Germline lookup yields CDR1 MNHEY and CDR2 SMNVEV (reference sequence). The CDR3 is made up of 15 amino acids. Full variable domain (remainder filled in from reference TRBV27 and TRBJ1-4): EAQVTQNPRYLITVTGKKLTVTCSQNMNHEYMSWYRQDPGLGLRQIYYSMNVEVTDKGDVPEGYKVSRKEKRNFPLILESPSPNQTSLYFCASSLYTGSKEKLFFGSGTQLSVL.

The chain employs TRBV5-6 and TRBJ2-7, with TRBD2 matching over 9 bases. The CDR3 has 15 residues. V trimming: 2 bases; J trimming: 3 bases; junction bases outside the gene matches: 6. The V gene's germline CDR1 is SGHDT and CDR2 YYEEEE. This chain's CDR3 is CASSLGGGGNYEQYF. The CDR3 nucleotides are TGTGCCAGCAGCTTAGGCGGGGGGGGGAACTACGAGCAGTACTTC.

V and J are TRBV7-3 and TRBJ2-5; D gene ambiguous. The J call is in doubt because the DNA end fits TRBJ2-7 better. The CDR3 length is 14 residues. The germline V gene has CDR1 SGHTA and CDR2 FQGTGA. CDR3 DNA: TGTGCCAGCGCCCCAGCCGGTGGGGACTACGAGCAGTACTTC. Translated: CASAPAGGDYEQYF.

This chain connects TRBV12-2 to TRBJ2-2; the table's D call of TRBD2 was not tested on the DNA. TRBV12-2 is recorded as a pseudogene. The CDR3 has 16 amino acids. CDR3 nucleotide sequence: TGTGCAAGTCGCTTAGGGGGCGGGGGGGCGACCGGGGAGCTGTTTTTT. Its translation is CASRLGGGGATGELFF.

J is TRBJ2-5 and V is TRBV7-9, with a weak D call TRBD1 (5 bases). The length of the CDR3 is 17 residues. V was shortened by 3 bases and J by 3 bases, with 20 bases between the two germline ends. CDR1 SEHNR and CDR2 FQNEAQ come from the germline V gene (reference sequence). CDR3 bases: TGTGCCAGCAGCTTTCGGCCACGGGCAGGGTGGGAAGAGACCCAGTACTTC. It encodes CASSFRPRAGWEETQYF.

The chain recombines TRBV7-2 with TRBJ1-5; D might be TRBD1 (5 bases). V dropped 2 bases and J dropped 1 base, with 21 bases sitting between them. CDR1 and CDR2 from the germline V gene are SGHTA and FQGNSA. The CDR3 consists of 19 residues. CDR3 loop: CASSLRLGGGVVSNQPQHF. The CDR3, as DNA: TGTGCCAGCAGCTTAAGGTTGGGGGGAGGGGTAGTAAGCAATCAGCCCCAGCATTTT.

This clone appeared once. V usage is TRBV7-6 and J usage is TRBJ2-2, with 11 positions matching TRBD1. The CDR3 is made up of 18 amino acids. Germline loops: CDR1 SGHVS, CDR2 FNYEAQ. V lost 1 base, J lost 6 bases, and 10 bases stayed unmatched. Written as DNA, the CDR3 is TGTGCCAGCAGCTTAGTTGCCCTGGACAGGGGGCGCGCCGGGGAGCTGTTTTTT. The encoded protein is CASSLVALDRGRAGELFF. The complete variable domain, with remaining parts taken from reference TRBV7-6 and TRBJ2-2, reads GAGVSQSPRYKVTKRGQDVALRCDPISGHVSLYWYRQALGQGPEFLTYFNYEAQQDKSGLPNDRFSAERPEGSISTLTIQRTEQRDSAMYRCASSLVALDRGRAGELFFGEGSRLTVL.

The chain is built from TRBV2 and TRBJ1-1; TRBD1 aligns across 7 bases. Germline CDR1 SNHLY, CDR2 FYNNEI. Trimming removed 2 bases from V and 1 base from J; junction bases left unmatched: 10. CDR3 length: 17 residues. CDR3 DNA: TGTGCCAGCAGTGAACTGACGCTGGGACAGCAGAACACTGAAGCTTTCTTT. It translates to CASSELTLGQQNTEAFF.

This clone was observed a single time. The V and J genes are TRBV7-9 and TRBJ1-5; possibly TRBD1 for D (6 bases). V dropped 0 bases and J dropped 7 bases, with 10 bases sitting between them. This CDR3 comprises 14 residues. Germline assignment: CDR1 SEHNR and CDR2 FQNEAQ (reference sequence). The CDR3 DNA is TGTGCCAGCAGCTTAGCTGGGGGCGAGCAGCCCCAGCATTTT. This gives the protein CASSLAGGEQPQHF.

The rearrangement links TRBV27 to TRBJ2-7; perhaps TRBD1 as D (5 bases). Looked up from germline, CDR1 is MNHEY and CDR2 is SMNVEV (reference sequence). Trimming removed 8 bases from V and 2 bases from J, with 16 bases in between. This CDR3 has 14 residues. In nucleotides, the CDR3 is TGTGCCAGCGGCCAAGGGGCAGGCACCTACGAGCAGTACTTC. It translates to CASGQGAGTYEQYF.

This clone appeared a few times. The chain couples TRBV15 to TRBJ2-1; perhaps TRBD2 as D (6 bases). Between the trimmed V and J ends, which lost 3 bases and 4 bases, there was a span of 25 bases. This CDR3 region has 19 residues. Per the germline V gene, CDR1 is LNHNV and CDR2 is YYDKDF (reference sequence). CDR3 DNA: TGTGCCACCAGCAGCTACGTAGGAGGGTCTCCGGGCCCTTACAATGAGCAGTTCTTC. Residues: CATSSYVGGSPGPYNEQFF. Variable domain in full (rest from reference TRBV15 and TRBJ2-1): DAMVIQNPRYQVTQFGKPVTLSCSQTLNHNVMYWYQQKSSQAPKLLFHYYDKDFNNEADTPDNFQSRRPNTSFCFLDIRSPGLGDTAMYLCATSSYVGGSPGPYNEQFFGPGTRLTVL.

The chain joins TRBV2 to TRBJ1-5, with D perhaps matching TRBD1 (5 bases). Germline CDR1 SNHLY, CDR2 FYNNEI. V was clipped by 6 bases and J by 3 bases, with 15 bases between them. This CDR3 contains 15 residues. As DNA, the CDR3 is TGTGCCAGCAGGGGGGAGGGGCGTTCCAATCAGCCCCAGCATTTT. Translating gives CASRGEGRSNQPQHF.

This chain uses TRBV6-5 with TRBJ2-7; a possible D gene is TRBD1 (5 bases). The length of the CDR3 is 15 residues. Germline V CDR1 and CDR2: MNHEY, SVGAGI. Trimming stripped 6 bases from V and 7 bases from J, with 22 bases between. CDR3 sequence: CASRQEQAPLGEQYF. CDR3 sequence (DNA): TGTGCCAGCAGACAGGAGCAGGCCCCGCTCGGGGAGCAGTACTTC.

The chain's CDR3 is CASSFAGTGQGYTF. The CDR3 DNA reads TGTGCCAGCAGTTTCGCCGGGACTGGTCAGGGCTACACCTTC. This sequence joins TRBV6-5 and TRBJ1-2, with a weak D call TRBD1 (5 bases). Trimming pared 4 bases from V and 8 bases from J, leaving 17 bases between. The CDR3 length is 14 residues. Germline CDR1 MNHEY, CDR2 SVGAGI.

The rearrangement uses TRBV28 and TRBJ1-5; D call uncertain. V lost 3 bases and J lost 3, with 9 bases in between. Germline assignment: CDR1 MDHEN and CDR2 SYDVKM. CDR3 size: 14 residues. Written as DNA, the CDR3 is TGTGCCAGCAGTTTCGTGGCCAACAATCAGCCCCAGCATTTT. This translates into CASSFVANNQPQHF.

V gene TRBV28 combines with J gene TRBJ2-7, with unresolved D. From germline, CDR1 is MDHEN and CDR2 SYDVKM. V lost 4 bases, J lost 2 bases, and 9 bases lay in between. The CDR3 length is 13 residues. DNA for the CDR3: TGTGCCAGCAGTTCGACACCTACCTACGAGCAGTACTTC. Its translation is CASSSTPTYEQYF.

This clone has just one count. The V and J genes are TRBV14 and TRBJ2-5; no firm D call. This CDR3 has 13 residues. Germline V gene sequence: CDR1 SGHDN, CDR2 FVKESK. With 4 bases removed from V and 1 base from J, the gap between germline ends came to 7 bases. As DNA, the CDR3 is TGTGCCAGCAGCCTATATTTCCAAGAGACCCAGTACTTC. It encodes CASSLYFQETQYF. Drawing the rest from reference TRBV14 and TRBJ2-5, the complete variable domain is EAGVTQFPSHSVIEKGQTVTLRCDPISGHDNLYWYRRVMGKEIKFLLHFVKESKQDESGMPNNRFLAERTGGTYSTLKVQPAELEDSGVYFCASSLYFQETQYFGPGTRLLVL.

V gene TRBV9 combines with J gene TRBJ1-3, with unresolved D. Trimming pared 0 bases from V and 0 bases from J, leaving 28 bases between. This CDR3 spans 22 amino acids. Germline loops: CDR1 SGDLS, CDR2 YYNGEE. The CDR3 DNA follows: TGTGCCAGCAGCGTAGCTCCCCCTGGAGCAAAATTGACGGAAAGCTCTGGAAACACCATATATTTT. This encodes CASSVAPPGAKLTESSGNTIYF.

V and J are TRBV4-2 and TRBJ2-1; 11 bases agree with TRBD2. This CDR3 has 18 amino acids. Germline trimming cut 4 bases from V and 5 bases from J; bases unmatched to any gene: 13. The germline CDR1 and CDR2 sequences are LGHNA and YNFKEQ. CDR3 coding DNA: TGTGCCAGCAGCCCCCGGGGGGCTAGCGGGGGGCAGGACAATGAGCAGTTCTTC. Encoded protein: CASSPRGASGGQDNEQFF.

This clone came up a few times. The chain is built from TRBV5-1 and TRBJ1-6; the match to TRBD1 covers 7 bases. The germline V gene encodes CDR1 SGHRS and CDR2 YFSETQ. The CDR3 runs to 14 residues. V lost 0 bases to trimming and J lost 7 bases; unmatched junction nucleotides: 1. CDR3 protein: CASSLGDRNSPLHF. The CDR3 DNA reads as TGCGCCAGCAGCTTGGGGGACAGAAATTCACCCCTCCACTTT.

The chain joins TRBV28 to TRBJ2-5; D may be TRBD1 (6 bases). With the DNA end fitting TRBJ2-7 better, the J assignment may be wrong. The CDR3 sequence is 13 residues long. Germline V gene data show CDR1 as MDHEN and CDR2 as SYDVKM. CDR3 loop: CASNPGQSYEQYF. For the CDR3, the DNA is TGTGCCAGCAATCCGGGACAATCCTACGAGCAGTACTTC.

CDR3 sequence reads: CASSLWSPWSYQPQHF. Here the CDR3 DNA reads TGTGCCAGCAGCTTGTGGTCCCCTTGGAGCTATCAGCCCCAGCATTTT. The rearrangement uses TRBV5-4 and TRBJ1-5; D not certain. V was pared by 1 base and J by 5 bases, with 16 bases between. Germline lookup yields CDR1 SGHNT and CDR2 YYREEE (reference sequence). The CDR3 contains 16 residues.

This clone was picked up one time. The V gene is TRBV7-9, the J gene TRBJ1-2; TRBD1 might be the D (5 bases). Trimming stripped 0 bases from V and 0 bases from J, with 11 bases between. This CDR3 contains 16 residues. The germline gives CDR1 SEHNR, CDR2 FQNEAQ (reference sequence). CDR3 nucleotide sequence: TGTGCCAGCAGCTTAGCGGCAGGGTATACTAACTATGGCTACACCTTC. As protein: CASSLAAGYTNYGYTF. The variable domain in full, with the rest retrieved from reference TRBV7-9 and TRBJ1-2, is DTGVSQNPRHKITKRGQNVTFRCDPISEHNRLYWYRQTLGQGPEFLTYFQNEAQLEKSRLLSDRFSAERPKGSFSTLEIQRTEQGDSAMYLCASSLAAGYTNYGYTFGSGTRLTVV.